A selection of T cell receptor beta chains follows, all from one sample in a study of blood T cell repertoires in COVID-19. Using immunoSEQ multiplex PCR, the repertoire was profiled, and TCRdb retains in-frame clones only, with some absent. The sample includes 220,000 or so clones, 70% to 85% of them seen just once. Sequenced sample: PBMCs or T cells enriched from blood (not recorded which). These receptors all stem from a woman aged 40 to 49 with acute COVID-19. Both conserved end residues are part of each CDR3. The D gene is left open where the match is weak. Clone size appears in some rows only: once, few, many, or a class for an expanded clone.

>TRBV28|few|NA|TRBJ2-7
TGTGCCAGCAGTTCGATACAGGGAGGGCACGAGCAGTACTTC
CASSSIQGGHEQYF
>TRBV18|NA|TRBD1|TRBJ1-2
TGTGCCAGCGCCCCGGGACAGGGTGGTGGCTACACCTTC
CASAPGQGGGYTF
>TRBV11-3|NA|NA|TRBJ2-1
TGTGCCAGCAGCTTCAGGGTGGGATACAATGAGCAGTTCTTC
CASSFRVGYNEQFF
>TRBV9|NA|TRBD1|TRBJ2-1
TGTGCCAGCAGCCACCCACAGGGGGTTTACAATGAGCAGTTCTTC
CASSHPQGVYNEQFF
>TRBV11-2|NA|TRBD2|TRBJ2-5
TGTGCCAGCAGCTTAGCGGGCGGGGGAGAGACCCAGTACTTC
CASSLAGGGETQYF
>TRBV4-2|NA|NA|TRBJ2-7
TGTGCCAGCAGCCAAGATAGGAACGGACTGGTCTACGAGCAGTACTTC
CASSQDRNGLVYEQYF
>TRBV18|NA|NA|TRBJ2-7
TGTGCCAGCTCACCACCACGGGGGTACGAGCAGTACTTC
CASSPPRGYEQYF
>TRBV5-4|NA|NA|TRBJ1-6
TGTGCCAGCACCTCAGGGTCGCATAATTCACCCCTCCACTTT
CASTSGSHNSPLHF
>TRBV18|NA|TRBD2|TRBJ2-1
TGTGCCAGCTCACCACCGAGGTCTAGCGGGGATGCCACTATGGGGTTCTTC
CASSPPRSSGDATMGFF
>TRBV9|once|NA|TRBJ2-3
TGTGCCAGCAGCGTAGGGGCTAGCGGCACAGATACGCAGTATTTT
CASSVGASGTDTQYF
>TRBV12-3/TRBV12-4|NA|NA|TRBJ1-5
TGTGCCAGCAGGCAGGTTACGTTTCAGCCCCAGCATTTT
CASRQVTFQPQHF
>TRBV4-1|NA|NA|TRBJ2-6
TGCGCCAGCAGCCATTCCTCAGGGCTCTCTGGGGCCAACGTCCTGACTTTC
CASSHSSGLSGANVLTF
>TRBV10-3|NA|TRBD1|TRBJ2-1
TGTGCCATCAGTGACAGGGGGTATGGAGGTGAGCAGTTCTTC
CAISDRGYGGEQFF
>TRBV12-2|NA|NA|TRBJ1-2
TGTGCAAGTCGCTCTCCGGACAGGGGAATCTATGGCTACACCTTC
CASRSPDRGIYGYTF
>TRBV30|NA|TRBD1|TRBJ2-5
TGTGCCTGGAGTGTACTTGGACAGGGAGAGGAGACCCAGTACTTC
CAWSVLGQGEETQYF
>TRBV27|NA|TRBD2|TRBJ2-7
TGTGCCAGCAGCCACCGGGGGGAAGGCTCCTACGAGCAGTACTTC
CASSHRGEGSYEQYF
>TRBV27|NA|NA|TRBJ1-6
TGTGCCAGCAGTTTAAGCAGGGCGCGGACCTATAATTCACCCCTCCACTTT
CASSLSRARTYNSPLHF
>TRBV7-8|NA|TRBD1|TRBJ1-6
TGTGCCAGCAGCCCAAGGACAGGGTCTGCCTATAATTCACCCCTCCACTTT
CASSPRTGSAYNSPLHF
>TRBV7-2|NA|TRBD1|TRBJ2-5
TGTGCCAGCAGCCCCGACAGGGGTGAGACCCAGTACTTC
CASSPDRGETQYF
>TRBV11-2|NA|TRBD2|TRBJ2-3
TGTGCCAGCAGCCTCATCTCAGCTGGCGGGGGGAGGACAGATACGCAGTATTTT
CASSLISAGGGRTDTQYF
>TRBV7-6|NA|TRBD1|TRBJ1-6
TGTGCCAGCAGCTTAGGCAACAGGGGGACTAATTCACCCCTCCACTTT
CASSLGNRGTNSPLHF
>TRBV9|NA|TRBD2|TRBJ2-3
TGTGCCAGCAGCGCTAGCGGGGGTGTTGCAGATACGCAGTATTTT
CASSASGGVADTQYF
>TRBV27|NA|NA|TRBJ2-2
TGTGCCAGCAGTTTATACTTAATCGGGGAGCTGTTTTTT
CASSLYLIGELFF
>TRBV7-8|NA|NA|TRBJ2-3
TGTGCCAGCAGCCACGTAGGGGCGGGGATCACAGATACGCAGTATTTT
CASSHVGAGITDTQYF
>TRBV7-2|NA|TRBD2|TRBJ2-5
TGTGCCAGCAGACAACTAGCGGGGGGCCAAGAGACCCAGTACTTC
CASRQLAGGQETQYF
>TRBV29-1|NA|NA|TRBJ1-4
TGCAGCGTTCCCGTCGCGGGCGGTGAAAAACTGTTTTTT
CSVPVAGGEKLFF
>TRBV15|NA|NA|TRBJ1-5
TGTGCCACCAGCAGAGACTGGGCTGTCAGGGACAAAGATGAACCCCACAATCAGCCCCAGCATTTT
CATSRDWAVRDKDEPHNQPQHF
>TRBV7-8|NA|NA|TRBJ1-1
TGTGCCAGCAACTTCCTATCGACAGTGAACACTGAAGCTTTCTTT
CASNFLSTVNTEAFF
>TRBV2|NA|NA|TRBJ2-5
TGTGCCAGCAGTGAAACCAGCGGATTGCGGGAGACCCAGTACTTC
CASSETSGLRETQYF